Presented here are 27 T cell receptor beta chains from one specimen sequenced in a study of CD8+ T cells in alopecia areata. Extracted from the samples, RNA was reverse transcribed into cDNA to serve as the sequencing template. TCRdb's table, derived via immunoSEQ multiplex PCR, lists solely in-frame clones and lacks some. This table holds 150,000 to 200,000 clones, 50% to 65% found once. Material for sequencing was CD4+ T cells sorted from blood. These receptors were obtained from a human donor in good health.

V gene TRBV7-9 combines with J gene TRBJ2-3; D is uncertain. This CDR3 contains 14 residues. Per the germline V gene, CDR1 is SEHNR and CDR2 is FQNEAQ (reference sequence). V was clipped by 2 bases and J by 2 bases, with 8 bases between them. The CDR3 sequence: CASSLTTNTDTQYF. In nucleotides, the CDR3 is TGTGCCAGCAGCTTAACTACGAACACAGATACGCAGTATTTT.

In DNA, the CDR3 is TGTGCCAGCAGGGACGTTTTACTTGATCAGCCCCAGCATTTT. Protein sequence: CASRDVLLDQPQHF. V gene TRBV28 combines with J gene TRBJ1-5; D not resolved. Germline V gene sequence: CDR1 MDHEN, CDR2 SYDVKM. CDR3 length: 14 residues. The V end lost 6 bases, the J end lost 5 bases, and 14 bases lay between the germline ends.

This clone was detected only once. V gene TRBV29-1 combines with J gene TRBJ1-1, with D unclear. This CDR3 comprises 12 residues. Trimming took off 4 bases at V and 0 bases at J, with 6 bases between the two ends. The germline CDR1 and CDR2 sequences are SQVTM and ANQGSEA. DNA for the CDR3: TGCAGCGTTGCGGTATTGAACACTGAAGCTTTCTTT. It encodes CSVAVLNTEAFF.

This clone was seen only a few times. In the same sample, other DNA sequences code for this CDR3. The CDR3 reads CSAGDTEAFF. CDR3 DNA sequence: TGCAGCGCCGGGGACACTGAAGCTTTCTTT. This rearrangement joins TRBV29-1 to TRBJ1-1; D is undetermined. V lost 7 bases and J 3 bases, leaving 6 bases between the germline ends. CDR3 length equals 10 residues. CDR1 SQVTM and CDR2 ANQGSEA come from the germline V gene.

This chain links TRBV11-2 with TRBJ2-5, with D unclear. Trimming took 3 bases from V and 6 from J, leaving 23 bases between them. There are 17 residues in the CDR3. CDR1 and CDR2 (germline): SGHAT, FQNNGV. This CDR3 reads CASSLVGVGSLTKTQYF. The CDR3 bases are TGTGCCAGCAGCTTGGTCGGTGTAGGAAGTCTCACAAAGACCCAGTACTTC.

This rearrangement joins TRBV30 to TRBJ2-7, with 7 positions matching TRBD1. The V gene end was trimmed by 8 bases and the J gene end by 0 bases; junction bases not matched to a gene: 4. Germline assignment: CDR1 GTSNPN and CDR2 SVGIG (reference sequence). The CDR3 length is 12 residues. CDR3 nucleotide sequence: TGTGCCCAACGGGACAGCTCCTACGAGCAGTACTTC. Its translation is CAQRDSSYEQYF.

This clone was picked up a small number of times. V and J are TRBV2 and TRBJ1-4; the D is unclear. The CDR3 contains 15 residues. Trimming shortened V by 7 bases and J by 5 bases, and 17 bases separated the two germline ends. CDR1 and CDR2 from the germline V gene are SNHLY and FYNNEI. The CDR3 region is CASTAVRTLNEKLFF. CDR3 coding DNA: TGTGCCAGCACCGCGGTTCGGACGCTAAATGAAAAACTGTTTTTT. The variable domain in full, completed from reference TRBV2 and TRBJ1-4, reads EPEVTQTPSHQVTQMGQEVILRCVPISNHLYFYWYRQILGQKVEFLVSFYNNEISEKSEIFDDQFSVERPDGSNFTLKIRSTKLEDSAMYFCASTAVRTLNEKLFFGSGTQLSVL.

The chain links TRBV28 to TRBJ1-2; D is undetermined. The CDR3 consists of 12 residues. Germline CDR1 MDHEN, CDR2 SYDVKM. Between the trimmed V and J ends, which lost 3 bases and 7 bases, there was a span of 9 bases. CDR3 DNA: TGTGCCAGCAGTTTTGGGAAGGGTGGCTACACCTTC. Its translation is CASSFGKGGYTF.

There are a few counts of this clone. The DNA of the CDR3 is TGTGCCATCAGCGGGACAGGGGGCGAAACCGGGGAGCTGTTTTTT. Amino acid sequence: CAISGTGGETGELFF. The chain couples TRBV10-3 to TRBJ2-2; 12 nucleotides line up with TRBD1. CDR3 length: 15 residues. The J segment lost 5 bases and the V segment lost 6 bases, leaving 4 bases of the junction unmatched. CDR1 and CDR2 (germline): ENHRY, SYGVKD.

The chain recombines TRBV5-4 with TRBJ1-5, with a tentative D call TRBD1 (5 bases). There are 14 residues in the CDR3. CDR1 and CDR2 from the germline V gene are SGHNT and YYREEE (reference sequence). The V end lost 0 bases, the J end lost 6 bases, and 10 bases lay between the germline ends. CDR3 nucleotides: TGTGCCAGCAGCTTGGACCTGGGGGGTCAGCCCCAGCATTTT. Translation gives CASSLDLGGQPQHF.

The gene calls are TRBV2 and TRBJ2-5; D is unresolved. This CDR3 contains 12 residues. V lost 6 bases and J lost 2, with 7 bases in between. Germline V lookup: CDR1 SNHLY, CDR2 FYNNEI. The CDR3, as DNA: TGTGCCAGCAGGCGACATCAAGAGACCCAGTACTTC. This translates into CASRRHQETQYF.

This chain joins TRBV28 and TRBJ2-5; tentative D call: TRBD2 (5 bases). V lost 5 bases to trimming and J lost 7 bases, with 23 bases between them. This CDR3 region has 16 residues. CDR1 and CDR2 (germline): MDHEN, SYDVKM. The CDR3 DNA follows: TGTGCCAGCAGTGCCTTTGGATCCGGGTCCGCGGGGACCCAGTACTTC. Its protein product is CASSAFGSGSAGTQYF.

This clone appeared a single time. The chain uses TRBV10-2 and TRBJ2-7; 7 nucleotides align to TRBD2. In germline, CDR1 is WSHSY, CDR2 SAAADI. V trimming: 4 bases; J trimming: 1 base; junction bases outside the gene matches: 1. This CDR3 region has 13 residues. The CDR3 sequence: CASSVGGSYEQYF. CDR3 nucleotides: TGCGCCAGCAGTGTGGGGGGGTCCTACGAGCAGTACTTC.

The rearrangement joins TRBV28 to TRBJ1-2; possibly TRBD1 for D (5 bases). CDR3 length: 13 amino acids. The V end was cut by 6 bases, the J end by 6 bases, with 14 bases between. Germline lookup yields CDR1 MDHEN and CDR2 SYDVKM. This CDR3 is CASRGASRDGYTF. The CDR3 bases are TGTGCCAGCAGAGGGGCCTCAAGGGATGGCTACACCTTC.

This chain links TRBV5-6 with TRBJ2-1; 7 positions agree with TRBD2. The trim removed 0 bases at V and 6 bases at J, leaving 6 bases unmatched. The germline CDR1 and CDR2 sequences are SGHDT and YYEEEE. The CDR3 is 15 residues long. Here the CDR3 reads CASSLETGGLNEQFF. CDR3 in DNA: TGTGCCAGCAGCTTGGAGACGGGAGGCCTCAATGAGCAGTTCTTC.

This clone showed up just a few times. V is TRBV29-1 and J is TRBJ2-1; 8 nucleotides align to TRBD2. CDR3 length: 14 amino acids. CDR1 is SQVTM, CDR2 ANQGSEA, per germline. V trimming: 8 bases; J trimming: 7 bases; junction bases outside the gene matches: 13. CDR3 nucleotide sequence: TGCAGCAGCGACGGGGGGGCGCGGAGGAATGAGCAGTTCTTC. Protein: CSSDGGARRNEQFF.

The rearrangement links TRBV4-1 to TRBJ2-2; TRBD2 matches 7 bases. V lost 2 bases and J lost 6; bases outside the gene matches: 9. This CDR3 region has 16 residues. The V gene's germline CDR1 is MGHRA and CDR2 YSYEKL. Here the CDR3 reads CASSQPPLGRAGELFF. As DNA, the CDR3 is TGCGCCAGCAGCCAACCCCCGCTGGGGAGGGCCGGGGAGCTGTTTTTT.

This chain joins TRBV7-8 and TRBJ2-1; D remains unclear. Germline V lookup: CDR1 SGHVS, CDR2 FQNEAQ. The CDR3 length is 16 residues. Trimming removed 5 bases at V and 4 bases at J, with 18 bases between. The CDR3 reads CASSARRVNVYNEQFF. The CDR3, as DNA: TGTGCCAGCAGCGCCCGAAGGGTAAACGTATACAATGAGCAGTTCTTC.

This clone turned up a few times. This chain links TRBV29-1 with TRBJ2-1; TRBD2 matches 9 bases. V lost 2 bases, J lost 9 bases, and 8 bases stayed unmatched. The CDR3 runs to 14 residues. Germline CDR1 and CDR2: SQVTM and ANQGSEA. CDR3 sequence reads: CSVELVAGELEQFF. For the CDR3, the DNA is TGCAGCGTTGAACTAGTAGCGGGAGAGCTTGAGCAGTTCTTC.

The chain joins TRBV19 to TRBJ1-2; possibly TRBD1 for D (6 bases). CDR1 and CDR2 from the germline V gene are LNHDA and SQIVND (reference sequence). CDR3 size: 16 residues. Trimming left V 2 bases short and J 0 bases short, with 13 bases between. The DNA for the CDR3 is TGTGCCAGTAGTATAATCCACGACAGGTCTAACTATGGCTACACCTTC. It codes for CASSIIHDRSNYGYTF.

V usage is TRBV2 and J usage is TRBJ2-3, with TRBD2 identical over 8 bases. V was clipped by 8 bases and J by 2 bases; unmatched bases: 3. The CDR3 is made up of 13 amino acids. The germline V gene encodes CDR1 SNHLY and CDR2 FYNNEI. CDR3 bases: TGTGCCAGCGATAGCGGGACCACAGATACGCAGTATTTT. The encoded protein is CASDSGTTDTQYF.

This rearrangement joins TRBV6-5 to TRBJ2-3, with TRBD2 identical over 10 bases. V trimming: 5 bases; J trimming: 0 bases; junction bases outside the gene matches: 2. The germline CDR1 and CDR2 sequences are MNHEY and SVGAGI. The CDR3 length is 15 residues. In DNA, the CDR3 is TGTGCCAGCAGTCCGACTAGCGGGAGCACAGATACGCAGTATTTT. Protein product: CASSPTSGSTDTQYF.

V is TRBV29-1 and J is TRBJ2-3, with TRBD1 matching 9 bases. Trimming at V came to 7 bases and at J to 4 bases, leaving 6 bases not matched to a gene. The CDR3 is 13 residues long. The germline CDR1 and CDR2 sequences are SQVTM and ANQGSEA. DNA for the CDR3: TGCAGCGGCCAGACAGGGGGAGCAGATACGCAGTATTTT. This encodes CSGQTGGADTQYF.

The sample holds many counts of this clone. The rearrangement uses TRBV11-2 and TRBJ2-2; the match to TRBD2 covers 9 bases. Germline assignment: CDR1 SGHAT and CDR2 FQNNGV. The CDR3 has 16 amino acids. Trimming at V came to 1 base and at J to 4 bases, leaving 4 bases not matched to a gene. CDR3 in amino acids: CASSLVSGSGTGELFF. The CDR3, as DNA: TGTGCCAGCAGCTTAGTTAGCGGGAGCGGCACCGGGGAGCTGTTTTTT.

V gene TRBV7-9 combines with J gene TRBJ2-1; 8 bases fit TRBD2. The ends lost 4 bases at V and 9 bases at J; junction bases unmatched: 14. CDR3 size: 16 residues. CDR1 SEHNR and CDR2 FQNEAQ come from the germline V gene (reference sequence). The CDR3 sequence: CASSSSGRVPGSEQFF. In DNA, the CDR3 is TGTGCCAGCAGCTCCAGCGGGAGAGTCCCGGGAAGTGAGCAGTTCTTC. The whole variable domain, remainder taken from reference TRBV7-9 and TRBJ2-1, is DTGVSQNPRHKITKRGQNVTFRCDPISEHNRLYWYRQTLGQGPEFLTYFQNEAQLEKSRLLSDRFSAERPKGSFSTLEIQRTEQGDSAMYLCASSSSGRVPGSEQFFGPGTRLTVL.

This clone was observed a few times. The V gene is TRBV29-1, the J gene TRBJ2-2; 7 bases map to TRBD1. The CDR3 contains 13 residues. V was clipped by 7 bases and J by 3 bases; unmatched bases: 5. Germline assignment: CDR1 SQVTM and CDR2 ANQGSEA. CDR3 nucleotides: TGCAGCGCAAGGACAGGATACACCGGGGAGCTGTTTTTT. Residues: CSARTGYTGELFF.

The rearrangement joins TRBV7-9 to TRBJ2-5, with D perhaps TRBD1 or TRBD2 (5 bases each). V lost 6 bases, J lost 2 bases, and 16 bases lay in between. Germline CDR1 is SEHNR and CDR2 is FQNEAQ (reference sequence). The CDR3 spans 15 residues. The CDR3 region is CASSLGDSRQETQYF. The CDR3 DNA follows: TGTGCCAGCAGTTTGGGAGACAGCCGACAAGAGACCCAGTACTTC.